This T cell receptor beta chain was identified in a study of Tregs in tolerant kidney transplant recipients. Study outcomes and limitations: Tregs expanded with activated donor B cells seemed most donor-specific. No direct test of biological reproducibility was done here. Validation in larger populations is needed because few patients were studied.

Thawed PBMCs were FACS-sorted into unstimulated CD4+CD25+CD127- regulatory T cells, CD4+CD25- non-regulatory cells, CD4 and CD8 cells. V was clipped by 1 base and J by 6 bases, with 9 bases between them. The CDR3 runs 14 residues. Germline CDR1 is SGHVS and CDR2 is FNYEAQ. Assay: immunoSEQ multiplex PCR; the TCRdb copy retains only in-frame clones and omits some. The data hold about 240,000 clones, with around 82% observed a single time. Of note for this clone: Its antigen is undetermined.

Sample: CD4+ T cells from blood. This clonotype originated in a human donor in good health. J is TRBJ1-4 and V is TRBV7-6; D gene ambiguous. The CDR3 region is CASSLGGRDEKLFF. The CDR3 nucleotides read TGTGCCAGCAGCTTAGGAGGGCGCGATGAAAAACTGTTTTTT.